The table lists the clone carrying this T cell receptor beta chain with a count of one. Losses at the gene ends were 3 bases for V and 6 bases for J; bases not matched to a gene: 6. This CDR3 has 13 residues. The V gene's germline CDR1 is GTSNPN and CDR2 SVGIG (reference sequence). Original data processing: Researchers report that nucleated cell counts were estimated from reference gene primer amplification. Assay used: immunoSEQ multiplex PCR; TCRdb lists only in-frame clones, some missing. V and J calls plus clone size are reproduced from that table; the DNA served to infer D and trimming. This sample has about 74,000 clones, with more than 75% found just once. This entry comes from a study of blood T cell repertoires in COVID-19. Study-level background: The United States, Italy and Spain provided the acute and convalescent COVID-19 samples. Sources were T cells, B-cell-depleted T cells, or PBMCs; the material itself was cDNA or gDNA.

The genes are TRBV30 and TRBJ1-2, with TRBD1 matching over 8 bases. This sequence was found in an elderly woman with active or convalescent COVID-19. Sequencing input: peripheral blood. The CDR3 reads CAWRVTGADGYTF. The CDR3 nucleotides are TGTGCCTGGAGGGTGACAGGGGCGGATGGCTACACCTTC.